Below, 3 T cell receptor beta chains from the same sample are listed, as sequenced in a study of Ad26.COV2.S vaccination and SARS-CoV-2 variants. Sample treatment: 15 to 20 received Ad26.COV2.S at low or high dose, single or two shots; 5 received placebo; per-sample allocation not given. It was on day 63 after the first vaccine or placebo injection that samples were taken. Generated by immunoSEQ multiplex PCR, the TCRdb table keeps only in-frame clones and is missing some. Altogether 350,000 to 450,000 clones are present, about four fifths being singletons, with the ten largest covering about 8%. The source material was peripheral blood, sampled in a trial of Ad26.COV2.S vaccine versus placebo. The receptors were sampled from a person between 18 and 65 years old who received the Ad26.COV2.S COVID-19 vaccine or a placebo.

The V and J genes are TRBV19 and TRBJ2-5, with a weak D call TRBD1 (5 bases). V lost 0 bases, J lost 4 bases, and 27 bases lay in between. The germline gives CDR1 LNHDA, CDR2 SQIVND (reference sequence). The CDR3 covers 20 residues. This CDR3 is CASSIDPPARSEGRVETQYF. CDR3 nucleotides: TGTGCCAGTAGTATAGATCCTCCCGCGCGCTCGGAAGGCAGGGTAGAGACCCAGTACTTC.

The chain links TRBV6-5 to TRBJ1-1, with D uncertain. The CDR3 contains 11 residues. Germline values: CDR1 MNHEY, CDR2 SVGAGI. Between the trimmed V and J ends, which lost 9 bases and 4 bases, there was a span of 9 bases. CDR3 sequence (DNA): TGTGCCAGTTACCTCGCCACTGAAGCTTTCTTT. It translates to CASYLATEAFF.

The CDR3: CASSVTTGIYGYTF. Here the CDR3 DNA reads TGTGCCAGCAGCGTAACTACAGGCATCTATGGCTACACCTTC. This chain joins TRBV9 and TRBJ1-2; weak D call: TRBD1 (5 bases). The CDR3 is 14 amino acids. V gave up 1 base and J gave up 4 bases, with 11 bases separating them. Germline CDR1 reads SGDLS; CDR2 reads YYNGEE.